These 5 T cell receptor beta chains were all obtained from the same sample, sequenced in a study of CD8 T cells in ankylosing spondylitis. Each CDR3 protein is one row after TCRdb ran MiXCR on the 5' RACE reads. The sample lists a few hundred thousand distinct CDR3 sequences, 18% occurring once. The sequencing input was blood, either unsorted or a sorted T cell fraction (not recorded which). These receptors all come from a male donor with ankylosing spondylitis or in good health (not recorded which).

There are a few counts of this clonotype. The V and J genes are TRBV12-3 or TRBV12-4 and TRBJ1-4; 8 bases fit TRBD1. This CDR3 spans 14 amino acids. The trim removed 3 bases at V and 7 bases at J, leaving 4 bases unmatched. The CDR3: CASSLRDRSEKLFF. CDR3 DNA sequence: TGTGCCAGCAGTTTGAGGGACAGGTCTGAAAAACTGTTTTTT.

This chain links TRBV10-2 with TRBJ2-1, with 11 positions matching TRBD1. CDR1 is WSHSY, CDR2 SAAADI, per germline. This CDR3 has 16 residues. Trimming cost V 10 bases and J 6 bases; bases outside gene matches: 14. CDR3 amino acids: CATSFRPGTGGNEQFF. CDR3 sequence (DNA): TGCGCCACCTCCTTCCGTCCCGGGACAGGGGGCAATGAGCAGTTCTTC.

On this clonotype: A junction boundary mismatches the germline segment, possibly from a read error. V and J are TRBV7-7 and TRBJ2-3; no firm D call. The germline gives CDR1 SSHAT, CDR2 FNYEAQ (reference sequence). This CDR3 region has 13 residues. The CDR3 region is CASSQRITDTQYF. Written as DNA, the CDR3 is TGTGCTAGCAGCCAGAGAATCACAGATACGCAGTATTTT.

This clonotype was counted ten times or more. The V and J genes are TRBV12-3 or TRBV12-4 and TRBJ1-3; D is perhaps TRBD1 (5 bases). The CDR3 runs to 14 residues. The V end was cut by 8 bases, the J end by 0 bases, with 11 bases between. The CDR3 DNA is TGTGCCAGCGATACAGGATACTCTGGAAACACCATATATTTT. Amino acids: CASDTGYSGNTIYF.

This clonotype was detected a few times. The CDR3 loop is CASSLASAPEPGNTIYF. The CDR3 region has the DNA TGTGCCAGCAGCTTAGCCAGCGCCCCCGAGCCCGGAAACACCATATATTTT. The V and J genes are TRBV7-2 and TRBJ1-3; D gene uncertain. Trimming stripped 0 bases from V and 4 bases from J, with 16 bases between. The CDR3 contains 17 residues. Germline V gene sequence: CDR1 SGHTA, CDR2 FQGNSA.